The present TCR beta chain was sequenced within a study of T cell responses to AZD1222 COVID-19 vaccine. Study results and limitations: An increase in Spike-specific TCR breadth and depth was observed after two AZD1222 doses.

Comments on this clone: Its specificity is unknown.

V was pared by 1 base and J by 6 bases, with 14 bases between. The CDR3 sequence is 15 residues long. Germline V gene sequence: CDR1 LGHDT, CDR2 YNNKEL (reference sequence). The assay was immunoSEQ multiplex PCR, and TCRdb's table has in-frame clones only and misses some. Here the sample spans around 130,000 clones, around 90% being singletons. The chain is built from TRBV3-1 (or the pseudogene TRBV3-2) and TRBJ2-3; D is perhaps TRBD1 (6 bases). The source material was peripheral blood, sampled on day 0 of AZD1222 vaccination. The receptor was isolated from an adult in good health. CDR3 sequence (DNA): TGTGCCAGCAGCCAAGCCGGGACACCCGGGGATACGCAGTATTTT. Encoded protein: CASSQAGTPGDTQYF.